Listed below are T cell receptor beta chains from one sample, sequenced in a study of T-cell reconstitution after alpha-beta-depleted transplantation in children. Via MiXCR, TCRdb re-called the PCR reads, giving one row per CDR3 protein. The data contain about 460,000 distinct CDR3 sequences, roughly a tenth of them singletons. This specimen was PBMCs, taken before TCRalphabeta/CD19-depleted stem cell transplant. These receptors originate from a child aged 2-15 years with inherited bone marrow failure, due to receive a stem cell transplant. Each CDR3 is given with its conserved first and last residue. Fields, in order: J gene, V gene, D gene, CDR3 length, clone size, CDR3 DNA, CDR3 protein. D genes are given only for firm matches. Size is omitted from some rows. Given values are once, few, many or a class for expanded clones.

TRBJ2-1	TRBV12-3/TRBV12-4	TRBD2	14	many	TGTGCCAGCAGTTTACGAGGGCGGGAGTATGAGCAGTTCTTC	CASSLRGREYEQFF
TRBJ2-1	TRBV18	.	16	.	TGTGCCAGCTCATCTTTACCCGAGGCGGGATACAATGAGCAGTTCTTC	CASSSLPEAGYNEQFF
TRBJ2-1	TRBV20-1	TRBD2	14	many	TGCAGTGCACCTCTCCGGACTAGCGAGGCTGAGCAGTTCTTC	CSAPLRTSEAEQFF
TRBJ2-1	TRBV12-3/TRBV12-4	.	14	.	TGTGCCAGCAGTCCCCAGCTGACCTACAATGAGCAGTTCTTC	CASSPQLTYNEQFF
TRBJ1-2	TRBV18	TRBD1	13	few	TGTGCCAGCTCACCGCTGACAGGGAATGGCTACACCTTC	CASSPLTGNGYTF
TRBJ1-2	TRBV7-2	TRBD1	16	many	TGTGCCAGCAGCGAACGACAGGGTCAAGCTAACTATGGCTACACCTTC	CASSERQGQANYGYTF
TRBJ2-3	TRBV4-3	TRBD2	17	many	TGCGCCAGCAGCCAAGATCATGGTAGCGGGAGTGCTGATACGCAGTATTTT	CASSQDHGSGSADTQYF
TRBJ2-7	TRBV5-1	TRBD1	12	many	TGCGCCAGCAGACGACAGGGGCTCGAGCAGTACTTC	CASRRQGLEQYF
TRBJ1-1	TRBV19	.	15	.	TGTGCCAGTAGTTATGGGGCGCGGGGGAACACTGAAGCTTTCTTT	CASSYGARGNTEAFF
TRBJ1-5	TRBV27	.	15	many	TGTGCCAGCAGTGGGAATAATAAAGGCAATCAGCCCCAGCATTTT	CASSGNNKGNQPQHF
TRBJ2-7	TRBV20-1	.	13	many	TGCAGTGCTACAACAACAGGGTCGGGCGAGCAGTACTTC	CSATTTGSGEQYF
TRBJ1-2	TRBV6-2/TRBV6-3	.	12	many	TGTGCCAGCAGCGGGATTCCCTATGGCTACACCTTC	CASSGIPYGYTF
TRBJ2-3	TRBV27	TRBD1	15	many	TGTGCCAGCACTCCAACAGGGGGCCCCACAGATACGCAGTATTTT	CASTPTGGPTDTQYF
TRBJ2-6	TRBV28	.	16	few	TGTGCCAGCAGTTTATTTGCCAATTCCGGGGCCAACGTCCTGACTTTC	CASSLFANSGANVLTF
TRBJ2-1	TRBV12-3/TRBV12-4	TRBD2	16	.	TGTGCCAGCAGTGTTACCCCGGGACTAGTTTCGGGTGAGCAGTTCTTC	CASSVTPGLVSGEQFF
TRBJ2-2	TRBV29-1	.	15	.	TGCAGCGTTTCGTCCCCTCCCCCGAACACCGGGGAGCTGTTTTTT	CSVSSPPPNTGELFF